This is a list of T cell receptor beta chains from one sample in a study of CD8+CD57+ T cells in acquired aplastic anemia. Each CDR3 protein is one row after TCRdb ran MiXCR on the reads. Among 270,000 or so distinct CDR3 sequences, about 80% were seen once, and the ten largest hold roughly 42%. The sequencing sample was made of sorted CD4+, CD8+, or CD8+CD57+ T cells (not recorded which) from PBMCs. The origin of the receptors is a human donor with aplastic anemia. Each CDR3 is given with its conserved first and last residue. Each record gives: J gene, clone size, V gene, D gene, CDR3 protein, CDR3 DNA. A D gene is named only where the DNA matches it firmly. Some rows have no size entry. The others give once, few or many, or a class for an expanded clone.

J gene: TRBJ2-3; clone size: .; V gene: TRBV5-1; D gene: .; CDR3 protein: CASSPVGDHDTQYF; CDR3 DNA: TGCGCCAGCAGCCCAGTTGGAGACCACGATACGCAGTATTTT
J gene: TRBJ2-3; clone size: .; V gene: TRBV5-1; D gene: .; CDR3 protein: CASSEAGGDTQYF; CDR3 DNA: TGTGCCAGCAGCGAGGCGGGTGGAGATACGCAGTATTTT
J gene: TRBJ2-2; clone size: .; V gene: TRBV12-3/TRBV12-4; D gene: .; CDR3 protein: CAPRDNPGGPNTGELFF; CDR3 DNA: TGTGCCCCAAGAGACAATCCCGGGGGGCCGAACACCGGGGAGCTGTTTTTT
J gene: TRBJ2-5; clone size: .; V gene: TRBV7-9; D gene: .; CDR3 protein: CASRHRQAVQEIQYF; CDR3 DNA: TGTGCCAGCCGCCACAGACAGGCAGTCCAAGAGATCCAGTACTTC
J gene: TRBJ2-3; clone size: once; V gene: TRBV7-6; D gene: .; CDR3 protein: CVSSLSSDNSPLYF; CDR3 DNA: TGTGTCAGCAGCTTGAGTTCCGATAATTCACCCCTGTACTTT
J gene: TRBJ1-1; clone size: .; V gene: TRBV2; D gene: .; CDR3 protein: CSGSRGGRENTEAFF; CDR3 DNA: TGTAGTGGCAGTAGGGGGGGACGCGAGAACACTGAAGCTTTCTTT
J gene: TRBJ2-1; clone size: once; V gene: TRBV24-1; D gene: TRBD2; CDR3 protein: CASRSSGSRDKQFF; CDR3 DNA: TGTGCCAGCAGGTCTAGCGGAAGTCGCGATAAGCAGTTCTTC
J gene: TRBJ2-3; clone size: .; V gene: TRBV9; D gene: TRBD1; CDR3 protein: CASSLDLTGNTQDF; CDR3 DNA: TGTGCCAGCAGCTTAGATCTGACAGGGAACACTCAAGATTTT
J gene: TRBJ2-3; clone size: .; V gene: TRBV9; D gene: .; CDR3 protein: CASSVGGHSTETQYF; CDR3 DNA: TGTGCCAGCAGCGTAGGGGGACACAGCACTGAGACGCAGTATTTT
J gene: TRBJ2-5; clone size: .; V gene: TRBV9; D gene: .; CDR3 protein: CASSGGTARNPPYF; CDR3 DNA: TGTGCCAGCAGCGGAGGGACCGCCCGAAATCCCCCCTACTTC
J gene: TRBJ2-1; clone size: once; V gene: TRBV24-1; D gene: .; CDR3 protein: CATSQGGGNGEHEQFF; CDR3 DNA: TGTGCCACCAGCCAGGGGGGCGGGAACGGTGAGCATGAGCAGTTCTTC
J gene: TRBJ2-5; clone size: .; V gene: TRBV7-8; D gene: TRBD2; CDR3 protein: CASSAGTSGIDTQF; CDR3 DNA: TGTGCCAGCAGCGCCGGGACTAGCGGAATAGATACGCAGTTC
J gene: TRBJ2-5; clone size: once; V gene: TRBV7-2; D gene: .; CDR3 protein: CASSPDPTAQYF; CDR3 DNA: TGTGCCAGCAGCCCGGACCCGACGGCCCAGTACTTC
J gene: TRBJ1-2; clone size: medium-sized; V gene: TRBV20-1; D gene: TRBD1; CDR3 protein: CSARRGQGIDYGYTF; CDR3 DNA: TGCAGTGCTAGAAGGGGGCAGGGGATAGACTATGGCTACACCTTC
J gene: TRBJ2-7; clone size: .; V gene: TRBV7-8; D gene: .; CDR3 protein: CACSFVGGPDTQYF; CDR3 DNA: TGTGCCTGCAGCTTCGTGGGGGGTCCCGATACGCAGTACTTC
J gene: TRBJ2-1; clone size: .; V gene: TRBV7-9; D gene: .; CDR3 protein: CASSPRRGGQTDTQFF; CDR3 DNA: TGTGCCAGCAGCCCCCGGAGAGGCGGTCAGACAGATACGCAGTTCTTC
J gene: TRBJ2-3; clone size: .; V gene: TRBV2; D gene: .; CDR3 protein: CASSDGGGADPYYF; CDR3 DNA: TGTGCCAGCAGCGACGGGGGAGGTGCCGATCCGTATTATTTT
J gene: TRBJ2-3; clone size: .; V gene: TRBV7-9; D gene: TRBD2; CDR3 protein: CASSFQRGGGRDEF; CDR3 DNA: TGTGCCAGCAGCTTTCAAAGAGGCGGGGGGAGGGATGAGTTT
J gene: TRBJ1-4; clone size: .; V gene: TRBV2; D gene: .; CDR3 protein: CASNRLNEKLFF; CDR3 DNA: TGTGCCAGCAATAGGTTAAATGAAAAACTGTTTTTT
J gene: TRBJ2-5; clone size: .; V gene: TRBV7-9; D gene: .; CDR3 protein: CASSSRGGWGQTHYF; CDR3 DNA: TGTGCCAGCAGCTCTAGAGGGGGTTGGGGGCAGACCCATTACTTC
J gene: TRBJ2-7; clone size: .; V gene: TRBV7-8; D gene: TRBD1; CDR3 protein: CASSPLPGQTYEQYF; CDR3 DNA: TGTGCCAGCAGCCCTCTACCGGGACAGACCTACGAGCAGTACTTC
J gene: TRBJ2-1; clone size: .; V gene: TRBV5-1; D gene: .; CDR3 protein: CASSLEGDNEQFF; CDR3 DNA: TGCGCCAGCAGCTTGGAAGGGGACAATGAGCAGTTCTTC
J gene: TRBJ2-3; clone size: .; V gene: TRBV7-8; D gene: .; CDR3 protein: CASGDGGEATQFF; CDR3 DNA: TGTGCCAGCGGGGACGGGGGCGAAGCTACGCAGTTTTTT
J gene: TRBJ2-6; clone size: .; V gene: TRBV5-1; D gene: .; CDR3 protein: CASSPRDSSIGANVLTF; CDR3 DNA: TGCGCCAGCAGCCCGCGAGATAGCTCTATTGGGGCCAACGTCCTGACTTTC
J gene: TRBJ2-1; clone size: .; V gene: TRBV19; D gene: TRBD2; CDR3 protein: CASRWTSGGWNEQFF; CDR3 DNA: TGTGCCAGTAGATGGACTAGCGGGGGGTGGAATGAGCAGTTCTTC
J gene: TRBJ2-3; clone size: .; V gene: TRBV7-6; D gene: .; CDR3 protein: CASSVAHGAKETQYF; CDR3 DNA: TGTGCCAGCAGCGTAGCCCACGGGGCAAAAGAGACGCAGTATTTT
J gene: TRBJ2-7; clone size: few; V gene: TRBV15; D gene: TRBD2; CDR3 protein: CATSRDTSGGYEQYF; CDR3 DNA: TGTGCCACCAGCAGAGATACTAGCGGGGGCTACGAGCAGTACTTC
J gene: TRBJ2-3; clone size: .; V gene: TRBV7-9; D gene: TRBD2; CDR3 protein: CASSFLAGGPDTQYF; CDR3 DNA: TGTGCCAGCAGCTTCCTAGCGGGAGGTCCCGATACGCAGTATTTT
J gene: TRBJ1-1; clone size: .; V gene: TRBV9; D gene: .; CDR3 protein: CASSVGGPGTDTPFF; CDR3 DNA: TGTGCCAGCAGCGTAGGGGGGCCGGGCACAGATACGCCTTTCTTT
J gene: TRBJ2-3; clone size: .; V gene: TRBV5-1; D gene: TRBD2; CDR3 protein: CASSETSGRAHTQYF; CDR3 DNA: TGCGCCAGCAGCGAGACAAGCGGGAGGGCGCATACGCAGTATTTT
J gene: TRBJ1-2; clone size: .; V gene: TRBV9; D gene: .; CDR3 protein: CASGGARNIQYFYTF; CDR3 DNA: TGTGCCAGCGGAGGAGCACGGAACATTCAGTACTTCTACACCTTC
J gene: TRBJ2-7; clone size: .; V gene: TRBV2; D gene: .; CDR3 protein: CATWGVAYEQYF; CDR3 DNA: TGTGCCACCTGGGGCGTCGCCTACGAGCAGTACTTC
J gene: TRBJ2-5; clone size: .; V gene: TRBV7-9; D gene: .; CDR3 protein: CASSRVPGEQFSGF; CDR3 DNA: TGTGCCAGCAGCAGAGTCCCCGGGGAGCAGTTTTCTGGATTC
J gene: TRBJ1-5; clone size: .; V gene: TRBV7-2; D gene: .; CDR3 protein: CASSEAYSNEPQHF; CDR3 DNA: TGTGCCAGCAGTGAGGCATATAGCAACGAGCCCCAGCATTTT
J gene: TRBJ1-1; clone size: .; V gene: TRBV11-3; D gene: .; CDR3 protein: CASSLELTALVNTEAFF; CDR3 DNA: TGTGCCAGCAGCTTAGAGCTGACAGCCCTGGTGAACACTGAAGCTTTCTTT
J gene: TRBJ2-6; clone size: .; V gene: TRBV7-8; D gene: TRBD1; CDR3 protein: CASSFHPDGTGSGANVLTF; CDR3 DNA: TGTGCCAGCAGCTTTCATCCAGACGGGACAGGCTCTGGGGCCAACGTCCTGACTTTC
J gene: TRBJ2-7; clone size: .; V gene: TRBV7-2; D gene: .; CDR3 protein: CASRFTGEDDTQYF; CDR3 DNA: TGTGCCAGCAGGTTCACGGGGGAGGACGACACGCAGTACTTC
J gene: TRBJ2-3; clone size: .; V gene: TRBV7-9; D gene: .; CDR3 protein: CASSSADRDFTYEYF; CDR3 DNA: TGTGCCAGCAGCTCAGCAGACAGGGACTTCACCTACGAGTATTTT
J gene: TRBJ2-5; clone size: .; V gene: TRBV7-9; D gene: TRBD1; CDR3 protein: CANRGAAYQETQYF; CDR3 DNA: TGTGCCAACAGGGGAGCCGCGTACCAAGAGACCCAGTACTTC
J gene: TRBJ2-3; clone size: .; V gene: TRBV29-1; D gene: TRBD2; CDR3 protein: CSPITAGGTDTQYF; CDR3 DNA: TGCAGCCCTATCACGGCGGGAGGTACAGATACGCAGTATTTT
J gene: TRBJ2-7; clone size: few; V gene: TRBV7-8; D gene: .; CDR3 protein: CASSLASNTEKLF; CDR3 DNA: TGTGCCAGCAGCTTAGCATCCAATACTGAAAAACTGTTT
J gene: TRBJ2-3; clone size: once; V gene: TRBV7-8; D gene: TRBD2; CDR3 protein: CASGEAGTADPHF; CDR3 DNA: TGTGCCAGCGGCGAAGCGGGAACAGCCGATCCGCATTTT
J gene: TRBJ2-1; clone size: once; V gene: TRBV7-9; D gene: TRBD1; CDR3 protein: CASSLGQGNYGDTQFF; CDR3 DNA: TGTGCCAGCAGCTTAGGACAGGGCAACTATGGCGACACCCAGTTCTTC
J gene: TRBJ2-3; clone size: .; V gene: TRBV5-4; D gene: .; CDR3 protein: CASSVGWDTQYF; CDR3 DNA: TGTGCCAGCAGCGTTGGTTGGGATACGCAGTATTTT
J gene: TRBJ1-1; clone size: .; V gene: TRBV2; D gene: TRBD1; CDR3 protein: CASKRPGQGGTEAFF; CDR3 DNA: TGTGCCAGCAAAAGACCGGGACAGGGGGGGACTGAAGCTTTCTTT
J gene: TRBJ1-2; clone size: .; V gene: TRBV7-6; D gene: .; CDR3 protein: CASSLDHGTKETQYTF; CDR3 DNA: TGTGCCAGCAGCTTAGACCACGGGACAAAAGAGACCCAGTACACCTTC
J gene: TRBJ2-3; clone size: .; V gene: TRBV7-9; D gene: .; CDR3 protein: CASGFGGTGTQYF; CDR3 DNA: TGTGCCAGCGGCTTTGGGGGCACAGGTACGCAGTATTTT
J gene: TRBJ2-2; clone size: .; V gene: TRBV12-3/TRBV12-4; D gene: .; CDR3 protein: CASSLVQGQAGELFF; CDR3 DNA: TGTGCCAGCAGCTTGGTCCAGGGCCAGGCCGGGGAGCTGTTTTTT
J gene: TRBJ1-1; clone size: few; V gene: TRBV11-3; D gene: .; CDR3 protein: CASSLDPAGNTEAFF; CDR3 DNA: TGTGCCAGCAGCTTAGATCCAGCCGGGAACACTGAAGCTTTCTTT
J gene: TRBJ1-1; clone size: .; V gene: TRBV5-4; D gene: .; CDR3 protein: CASSSIQENTEAFF; CDR3 DNA: TGTGCCAGCAGCAGTATACAGGAGAACACTGAAGCTTTCTTT
J gene: TRBJ2-3; clone size: .; V gene: TRBV7-8; D gene: .; CDR3 protein: CASSLGAGREKTHYF; CDR3 DNA: TGTGCCAGCAGCTTAGGGGCGGGACGGGAAAAGACGCATTATTTT
J gene: TRBJ2-5; clone size: .; V gene: TRBV11-2; D gene: .; CDR3 protein: CASSWGGGSKETQYF; CDR3 DNA: TGTGCCAGCAGCTGGGGTGGAGGGTCAAAAGAGACCCAGTACTTC
J gene: TRBJ1-2; clone size: .; V gene: TRBV9; D gene: TRBD1; CDR3 protein: CASSGQGIGETQYTF; CDR3 DNA: TGTGCCAGCAGCGGACAGGGGATCGGGGAGACCCAGTACACCTTC